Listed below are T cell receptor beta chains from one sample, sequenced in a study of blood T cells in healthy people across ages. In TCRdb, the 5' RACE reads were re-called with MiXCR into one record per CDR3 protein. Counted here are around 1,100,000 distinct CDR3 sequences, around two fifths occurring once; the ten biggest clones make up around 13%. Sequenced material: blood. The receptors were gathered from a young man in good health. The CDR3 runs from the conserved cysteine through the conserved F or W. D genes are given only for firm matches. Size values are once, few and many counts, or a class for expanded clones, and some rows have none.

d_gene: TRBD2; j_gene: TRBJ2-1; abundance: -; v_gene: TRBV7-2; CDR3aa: CASSLEGLAYNEQFF; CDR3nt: TGTGCCAGCAGCTTAGAAGGACTAGCTTACAATGAGCAGTTCTTC
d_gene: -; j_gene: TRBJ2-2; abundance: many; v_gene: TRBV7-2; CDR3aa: CASSLSNTGELFF; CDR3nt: TGTGCCAGCAGTTTATCGAACACCGGGGAGCTGTTTTTT
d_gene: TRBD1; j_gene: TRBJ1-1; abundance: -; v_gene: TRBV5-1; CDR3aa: CASSPGGADTEAFF; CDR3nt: TGCGCCAGCAGTCCAGGGGGCGCCGACACTGAAGCTTTCTTT
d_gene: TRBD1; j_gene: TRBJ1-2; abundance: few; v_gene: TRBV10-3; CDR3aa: CAIRKTGAEGYTF; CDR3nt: TGTGCCATCAGGAAGACAGGGGCTGAAGGCTACACCTTC
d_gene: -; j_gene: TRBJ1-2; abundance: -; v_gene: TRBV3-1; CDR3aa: CASSQNQDRGGYTF; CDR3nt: TGTGCCAGCAGCCAGAACCAGGACCGCGGGGGCTACACCTTC
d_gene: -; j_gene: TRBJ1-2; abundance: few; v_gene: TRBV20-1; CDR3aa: CSARGEDYGYTF; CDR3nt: TGCAGTGCTAGAGGGGAAGACTATGGCTACACCTTC
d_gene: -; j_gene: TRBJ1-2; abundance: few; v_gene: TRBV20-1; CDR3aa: CSPQAGGGGGYTF; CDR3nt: TGCAGTCCCCAAGCAGGAGGGGGTGGTGGCTACACCTTC
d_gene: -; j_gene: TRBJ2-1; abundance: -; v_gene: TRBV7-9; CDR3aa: CASRPGVSSYNEQFF; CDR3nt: TGTGCCAGCAGGCCGGGGGTGAGCTCCTACAATGAGCAGTTCTTC
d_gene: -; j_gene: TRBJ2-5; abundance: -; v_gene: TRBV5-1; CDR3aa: CASSSYDINQETQYF; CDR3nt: TGCGCCAGCAGCTCCTACGATATTAACCAAGAGACCCAGTACTTC
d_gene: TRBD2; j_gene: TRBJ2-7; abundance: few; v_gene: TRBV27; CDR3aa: CASSLTGTSFVYEQYF; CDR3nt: TGTGCCAGCAGTTTAACGGGGACTAGTTTCGTCTACGAGCAGTACTTC
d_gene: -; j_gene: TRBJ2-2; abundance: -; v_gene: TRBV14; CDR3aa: CASSQNTNTGELFF; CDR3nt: TGTGCCAGCAGCCAGAACACGAACACCGGGGAGCTGTTTTTT
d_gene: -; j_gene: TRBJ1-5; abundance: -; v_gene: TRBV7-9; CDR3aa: CASSVGGSSQPQHF; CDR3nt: TGTGCCAGCAGCGTTGGTGGGAGTTCTCAGCCCCAGCATTTT
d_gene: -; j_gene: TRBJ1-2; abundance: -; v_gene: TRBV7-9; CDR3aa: CASSLGRVGVDYGYTF; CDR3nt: TGTGCCAGCAGCTTAGGGCGAGTCGGGGTGGACTATGGCTACACCTTC
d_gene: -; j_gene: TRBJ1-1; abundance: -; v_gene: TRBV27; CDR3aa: CASRDLLRKAFF; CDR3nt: TGTGCCAGCCGGGACCTACTGAGGAAGGCTTTCTTT
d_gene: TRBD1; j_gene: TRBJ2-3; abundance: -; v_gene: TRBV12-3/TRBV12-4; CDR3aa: CASSSDRVVDTQYF; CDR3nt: TGTGCCAGCAGTTCGGACAGGGTCGTAGATACGCAGTATTTT
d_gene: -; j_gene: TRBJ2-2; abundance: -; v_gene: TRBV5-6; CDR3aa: CASSLAITGELFF; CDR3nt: TGTGCCAGCAGCTTGGCGATCACCGGGGAGCTGTTTTTT
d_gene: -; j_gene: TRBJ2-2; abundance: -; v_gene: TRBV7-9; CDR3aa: CANSLTRDTGELFF; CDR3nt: TGTGCCAACAGCTTAACCAGGGACACCGGGGAGCTATTTTTT
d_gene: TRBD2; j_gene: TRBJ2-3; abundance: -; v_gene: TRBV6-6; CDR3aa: CASSYVGLAGTDTQYF; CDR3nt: TGTGCCAGCAGTTACGTCGGCCTAGCGGGGACAGATACGCAGTATTTT
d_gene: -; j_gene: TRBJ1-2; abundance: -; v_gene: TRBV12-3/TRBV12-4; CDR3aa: CAGSTSPGFYGYTF; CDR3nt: TGTGCCGGCAGTACAAGCCCTGGTTTCTATGGCTACACCTTC
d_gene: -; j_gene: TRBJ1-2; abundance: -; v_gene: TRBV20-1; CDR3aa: CSARGTGSGNGYTF; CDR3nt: TGCAGTGCTAGGGGAACAGGGTCAGGGAATGGCTACACCTTC
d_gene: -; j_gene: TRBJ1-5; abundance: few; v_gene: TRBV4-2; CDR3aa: CASSQDPDQGSNQPQHF; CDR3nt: TGTGCCAGCAGCCAAGATCCCGACCAGGGGAGCAATCAGCCCCAGCATTTT
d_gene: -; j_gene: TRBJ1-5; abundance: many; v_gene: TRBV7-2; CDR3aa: CASSLGGDRNQPQHF; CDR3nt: TGTGCCAGCAGCTTAGGAGGGGATCGCAATCAGCCCCAGCATTTT
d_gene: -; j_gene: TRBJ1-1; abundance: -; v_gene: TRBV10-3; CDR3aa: CAISVSREGDTEAFF; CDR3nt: TGTGCCATCAGTGTATCCCGGGAAGGGGACACTGAAGCTTTCTTT
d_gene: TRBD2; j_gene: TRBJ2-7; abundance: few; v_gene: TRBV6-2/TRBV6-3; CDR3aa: CASSSTSGGSEQYF; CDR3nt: TGTGCCAGCAGTTCGACTAGCGGGGGTAGTGAGCAGTACTTC
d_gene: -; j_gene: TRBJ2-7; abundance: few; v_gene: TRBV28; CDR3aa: CASSLTGEGGATKSGYEQYF; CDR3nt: TGTGCCAGCAGTTTAACAGGGGAAGGCGGGGCGACGAAGAGTGGGTACGAGCAGTACTTC
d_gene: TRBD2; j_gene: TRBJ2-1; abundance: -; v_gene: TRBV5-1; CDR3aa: CASSPGLAGGCNEQFF; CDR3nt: TGCGCCAGCAGCCCCGGACTAGCGGGGGGGTGCAATGAGCAGTTCTTC
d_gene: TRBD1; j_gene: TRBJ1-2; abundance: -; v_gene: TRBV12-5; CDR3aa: CASGLATGGYGYTF; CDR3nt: TGTGCTAGTGGTTTGGCGACAGGGGGGTATGGCTACACCTTC
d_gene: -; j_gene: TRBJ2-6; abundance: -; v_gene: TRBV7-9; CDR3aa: CASSWTKSGANVLTF; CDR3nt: TGTGCCAGCAGCTGGACCAAATCTGGGGCCAACGTCCTGACTTTC
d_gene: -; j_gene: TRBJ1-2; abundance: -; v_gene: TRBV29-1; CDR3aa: CSVGGKLTYGYTF; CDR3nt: TGCAGCGTTGGCGGCAAATTGACCTATGGCTACACCTTC
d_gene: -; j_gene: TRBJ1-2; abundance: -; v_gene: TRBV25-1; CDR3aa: CASSEWGQINYGYTF; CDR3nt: TGTGCCAGCAGTGAGTGGGGGCAAATTAACTATGGCTACACCTTC
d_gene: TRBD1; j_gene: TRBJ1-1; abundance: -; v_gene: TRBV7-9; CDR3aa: CASSDRGRGHTEAFF; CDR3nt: TGTGCCAGCAGCGACAGGGGCCGGGGGCACACTGAAGCTTTCTTT
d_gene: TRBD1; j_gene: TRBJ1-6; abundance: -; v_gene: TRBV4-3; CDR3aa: CASSRQGSDSPLHF; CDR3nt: TGCGCCAGCAGCCGACAGGGGTCGGATTCACCCCTCCACTTT
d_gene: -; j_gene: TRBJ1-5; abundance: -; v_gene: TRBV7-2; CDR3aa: CASSLAYDQPQHF; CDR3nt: TGTGCCAGCAGCTTAGCGTACGATCAGCCCCAGCATTTT
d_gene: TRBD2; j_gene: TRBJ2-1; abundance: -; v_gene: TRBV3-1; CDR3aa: CASSGTGLAGHHNEQFF; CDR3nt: TGTGCCAGCAGCGGCACGGGACTAGCGGGGCACCACAATGAGCAGTTCTTC
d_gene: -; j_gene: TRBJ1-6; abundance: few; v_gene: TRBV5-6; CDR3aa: CASSLGKGSPLHF; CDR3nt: TGTGCCAGCAGCTTGGGCAAGGGTTCACCCCTCCACTTT
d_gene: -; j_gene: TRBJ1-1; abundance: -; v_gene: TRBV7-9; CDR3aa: CASSPPGTQNTEAFF; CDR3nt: TGTGCCAGCAGCCCCCCCGGGACACAGAACACTGAAGCTTTCTTT
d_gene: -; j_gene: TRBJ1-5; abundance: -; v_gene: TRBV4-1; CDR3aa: CASSGESHTGQPQHF; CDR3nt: TGCGCCAGCAGCGGGGAATCCCACACGGGTCAGCCCCAGCATTTT
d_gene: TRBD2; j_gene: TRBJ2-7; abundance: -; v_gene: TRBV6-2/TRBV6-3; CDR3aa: CASSYGASGNDEQYF; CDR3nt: TGTGCCAGCAGTTACGGGGCTAGCGGTAACGACGAGCAGTACTTC
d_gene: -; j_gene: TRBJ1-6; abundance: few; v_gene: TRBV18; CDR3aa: CASSPNYNSPLHF; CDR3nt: TGTGCCAGCTCACCTAACTATAATTCACCCCTCCACTTT
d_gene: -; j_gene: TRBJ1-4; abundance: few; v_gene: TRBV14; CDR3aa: CASSQIRWGTNEKLFF; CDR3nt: TGTGCCAGCAGCCAAATTCGGTGGGGGACTAATGAAAAACTGTTTTTT
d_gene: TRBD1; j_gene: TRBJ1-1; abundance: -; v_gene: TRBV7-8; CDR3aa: CASSLRGQVNTEAFF; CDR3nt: TGTGCCAGCAGCTTAAGAGGACAGGTGAACACTGAAGCTTTCTTT
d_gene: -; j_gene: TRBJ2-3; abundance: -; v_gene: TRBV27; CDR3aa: CASSSTQGSAQYF; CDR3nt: TGTGCCAGCAGTTCTACACAGGGAAGTGCGCAGTATTTT
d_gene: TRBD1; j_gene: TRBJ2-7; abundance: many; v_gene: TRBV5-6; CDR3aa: CASSLGDRAYNEQYF; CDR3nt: TGTGCCAGCAGCTTGGGGGACAGGGCATACAATGAGCAGTACTTC
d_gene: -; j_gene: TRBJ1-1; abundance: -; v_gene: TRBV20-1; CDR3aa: CSAREQGSPITEAFF; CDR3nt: TGCAGTGCTAGAGAACAGGGTTCCCCGATCACTGAAGCTTTCTTT
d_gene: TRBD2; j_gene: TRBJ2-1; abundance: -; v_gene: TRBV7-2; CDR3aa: CAGSLGTNFLKNIQFF; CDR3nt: TGTGCCGGCAGCTTAGGGACTAACTTTCTCAAAAACATTCAGTTCTTC